Below are 30 T cell receptor beta chains sequenced from a single sample in a study of Graves' ophthalmopathy and Graves' hyperthyroidism. For repertoire sequencing, the TCR beta CDR3 regions were amplified from RNA transcripts. HTBI-primed first-round RT-PCR preceded second-round multiplex PCR. TCRdb reprocessed the multiplex PCR reads with MiXCR, giving one entry per CDR3 protein. The sample holds about 380,000 distinct CDR3 sequences, 15% to 19% seen once. Sequencing input: peripheral blood. The receptors here all came from a woman aged 18-29 years with stable Graves' hyperthyroidism.

This clonotype has ten or more counts. This chain joins TRBV12-3 or TRBV12-4 and TRBJ2-7, with 7 nucleotides matching TRBD1. The CDR3 consists of 15 residues. V gave up 4 bases and J gave up 0 bases; unmatched junction bases: 6. In DNA form, the CDR3 reads TGTGCCAGCAGTTCGACAGGGCCGACCTCCTACGAGCAGTACTTC. It specifies CASSSTGPTSYEQYF.

This clonotype was counted at least ten times. The V call is TRBV6-5, the J call TRBJ2-5; possibly TRBD2 for D (6 bases). Germline-derived CDR1 and CDR2 are MNHEY and SVGAGI. CDR3 length: 14 amino acids. V was pared by 0 bases and J by 7 bases, with 12 bases between. CDR3 nucleotides: TGTGCCAGCAGTTACTCGACCCAGGGAGGGACCCAGTACTTC. Amino acid sequence: CASSYSTQGGTQYF.

The chain recombines TRBV20-1 with TRBJ1-6, with 7 positions matching TRBD1. From germline, CDR1 is DFQATT and CDR2 SNEGSKA (reference sequence). After removal of 6 bases from V and 7 bases from J, the junction contained 3 bases not matched to a gene. CDR3 size: 12 residues. CDR3 residues: CSARDRNSPLHF. The DNA of the CDR3 is TGCAGTGCCCGGGACAGAAATTCACCCCTCCACTTT.

This clonotype has ten or more counts. The rearrangement joins TRBV20-1 to TRBJ2-7; D unresolved. Germline CDR1 reads DFQATT; CDR2 reads SNEGSKA (reference sequence). The CDR3 loop spans 11 amino acids. The V gene lost 0 bases and the J gene lost 5 bases, with 5 bases spanning the gap. The CDR3: CSARDKHEQYF. The CDR3 nucleotides read TGCAGTGCTAGAGATAAACACGAGCAGTACTTC.

This clonotype was detected ten times or more. The J gene is TRBJ1-2, the V gene TRBV19; D is undetermined. Germline V gene sequence: CDR1 LNHDA, CDR2 SQIVND (reference sequence). V lost 4 bases, J lost 4 bases, and 7 bases lay in between. This CDR3 contains 12 residues. CDR3 coding DNA: TGTGCCAGTAGTACGCCCCTCTATGGCTACACCTTC. It yields the protein CASSTPLYGYTF.

This clonotype was seen ten or more times. The genes are TRBV27 and TRBJ1-1; D gene ambiguous. V lost 5 bases and J 3 bases, leaving 19 bases between the germline ends. Germline values: CDR1 MNHEY, CDR2 SMNVEV (reference sequence). CDR3 length: 16 amino acids. This CDR3 is CASSPLQYLRDTEAFF. CDR3 sequence (DNA): TGTGCCAGCAGTCCACTACAGTACCTTAGGGACACTGAAGCTTTCTTT.

The rearrangement links TRBV4-2 to TRBJ2-7; the D gene is possibly TRBD1 (5 bases). Trimming shortened V by 0 bases and J by 7 bases, and 10 bases separated the two germline ends. Per the germline V gene, CDR1 is LGHNA and CDR2 is YNFKEQ. CDR3 size: 13 residues. The CDR3 bases are TGTGCCAGCAGCCAAGATCCAGGGTGGGAGCAGTACTTC. It encodes CASSQDPGWEQYF.

The rearrangement uses TRBV12-3 or TRBV12-4 and TRBJ1-2; the D gene is possibly TRBD1 (5 bases). The CDR3 spans 13 residues. The V end lost 4 bases, the J end lost 8 bases, and 14 bases lay between the germline ends. This CDR3 reads CASSSPPGNGYTF. CDR3 coding DNA: TGTGCCAGCAGTTCCCCCCCAGGGAACGGCTACACCTTC.

Many counts were recorded for this clonotype. CDR3: CASSSDENYGYTF. CDR3 coding DNA: TGTGCCAGCAGCTCCGACGAAAACTATGGCTACACCTTC. The J gene is TRBJ1-2, the V gene TRBV27; the D is unclear. The CDR3 consists of 13 residues. Germline assignment: CDR1 MNHEY and CDR2 SMNVEV (reference sequence). The V and J ends lost 6 bases and 2 bases respectively, with 10 bases between them.

This clonotype has more than one count but fewer than ten. The chain joins TRBV12-3 or TRBV12-4 to TRBJ2-2; 11 nucleotides line up with TRBD2. V shed 5 bases and J 3 bases; nucleotides not matched to a gene: 5. This CDR3 has 16 amino acids. The CDR3 here is CASSAPSGGYTGELFF. The CDR3 region has the DNA TGTGCCAGCAGTGCACCTAGCGGGGGGTACACCGGGGAGCTGTTTTTT.

Ten or more counts support this clonotype. This chain joins TRBV20-1 and TRBJ2-7; possible D gene TRBD2, 5 bases. There are 14 residues in the CDR3. The germline V and J ends were trimmed by 3 bases and 0 bases, with 12 bases remaining between them. Per germline, CDR1 DFQATT and CDR2 SNEGSKA (reference sequence). This chain's CDR3 is CSAREDPDSYEQYF. DNA of the CDR3: TGCAGTGCTAGGGAGGACCCGGACTCCTACGAGCAGTACTTC.

This clonotype was picked up many times. The chain has TRBV29-1 and TRBJ1-2; 8 bases are a match to TRBD1. The CDR3 has 12 residues. Germline V gene data show CDR1 as SQVTM and CDR2 as ANQGSEA. The trim removed 6 bases at V and 11 bases at J, leaving 11 bases unmatched. The CDR3 sequence: CSVGTGLEGYTF. The CDR3 nucleotides read TGCAGCGTCGGGACAGGACTAGAAGGGTACACCTTC.

This clonotype appeared many times. The CDR3, as DNA: TGTGCCAGCACTGGACATACTTTTCAAGAGACCCAGTACTTC. Its translation: CASTGHTFQETQYF. The chain recombines TRBV6-1 with TRBJ2-5; possible D gene TRBD1, 5 bases. The CDR3 spans 14 residues. Germline CDR1 MNHNS, CDR2 SASEGT. The ends were cut back, 7 bases at V and 2 bases at J, with 14 bases in the middle.

This clonotype was found a few times. This rearrangement joins TRBV18 to TRBJ1-2, with D unresolved. The CDR3 is made up of 13 amino acids. CDR1 and CDR2 (germline): KGHSH, LQKENI. Trimming removed 3 bases from V and 5 bases from J, with 10 bases in between. The CDR3 here is CASSPESKYGYTF. In DNA form, the CDR3 reads TGTGCCAGCTCACCGGAGAGTAAATATGGCTACACCTTC. The complete variable domain, with remaining parts taken from reference TRBV18 and TRBJ1-2, reads NAGVMQNPRHLVRRRGQEARLRCSPMKGHSHVYWYRQLPEEGLKFMVYLQKENIIDESGMPKERFSAEFPKEGPSILRIQQVVRGDSAAYFCASSPESKYGYTFGSGTRLTVV.

J is TRBJ1-5 and V is TRBV4-1; 9 nucleotides agree with TRBD1. V shed 4 bases, J shed 7 bases, and the junction held 8 bases outside the gene matches. The CDR3 extends over 15 amino acids. The V gene's germline CDR1 is MGHRA and CDR2 YSYEKL. The CDR3 loop reads CASSRGTGRGQPQHF. In DNA form, the CDR3 reads TGCGCCAGCAGCCGGGGGACAGGGAGGGGACAGCCCCAGCATTTT.

This clonotype was counted at least ten times. The chain employs TRBV20-1 and TRBJ1-2; tentative D call: TRBD1 (5 bases). Between the trimmed V and J ends, which lost 2 bases and 0 bases, there was a span of 13 bases. This CDR3 has 15 residues. Germline assignment: CDR1 DFQATT and CDR2 SNEGSKA (reference sequence). The CDR3 DNA reads TGCAGTGCTAGACTTGGTGGAGGGGCTAACTATGGCTACACCTTC. Encoded protein: CSARLGGGANYGYTF.

The chain recombines TRBV20-1 with TRBJ2-5; no clear D. V was pared by 0 bases and J by 6 bases, with 5 bases between. The CDR3 has 11 residues. In germline, CDR1 is DFQATT, CDR2 SNEGSKA (reference sequence). In nucleotides, the CDR3 is TGCAGTGCTAGAGATCGGAAGACCCAGTACTTC. Translating it yields CSARDRKTQYF.

As for this clonotype: A read error may be the cause here, since a much bigger clone is one base away. The genes are TRBV5-8 and TRBJ1-1; 7 nucleotides match TRBD1. CDR3 size: 14 residues. In germline, CDR1 is SGHTS, CDR2 YDEGEE. CDR3 protein: CASSLPGTDTETFF. CDR3 coding DNA: TGTGCCAGCAGCTTGCCCGGGACAGACACTGAAACTTTCTTT.

This clonotype was seen repeatedly, ten times or more. J is TRBJ2-2 and V is TRBV7-2; D is ambiguous. Trimming cost V 1 base and J 3 bases, with 12 bases left between them. This CDR3 has 16 residues. CDR1 is SGHTA, CDR2 FQGNSA, per germline. CDR3: CASSLGDAQHTGELFF. The CDR3 nucleotides read TGTGCCAGCAGCTTAGGTGACGCCCAGCACACCGGGGAGCTGTTTTTT.

This clonotype has ten or more counts. The chain is built from TRBV25-1 and TRBJ1-1; TRBD1 matches at 7 bases. V lost 3 bases and J lost 6; bases outside the gene matches: 7. This CDR3 has 14 amino acids. The V gene's germline CDR1 is MGHDK and CDR2 SYGVNS. The CDR3 region has the DNA TGTGCCAGCAGTGATTGGACAGGTGTGCCTGAAGCTTTCTTT. Translating gives CASSDWTGVPEAFF. The variable domain in full, with the rest retrieved from reference TRBV25-1 and TRBJ1-1, is EADIYQTPRYLVIGTGKKITLECSQTMGHDKMYWYQQDPGMELHLIHYSYGVNSTEKGDLSSESTVSRIRTEHFPLTLESARPSHTSQYLCASSDWTGVPEAFFGQGTRLTVV.

This clonotype was counted only a few times. The chain carries TRBV4-1 and TRBJ2-7; 7 bases map to TRBD1. Unmatched junction bases numbered 7, after V lost 2 bases and J lost 3 bases. In germline, CDR1 is MGHRA, CDR2 YSYEKL. The CDR3 runs 15 residues. The CDR3 DNA reads as TGCGCCAGCAGCCAAAGGGCAGGGGGTGTCTACGAGCAGTACTTC. Protein product: CASSQRAGGVYEQYF.

There are a few counts of this clonotype. The junction and the germline gene differ at one end; a read error may be behind it. The rearrangement uses TRBV5-1 and TRBJ2-4; D may be TRBD2 (5 bases). The germline V gene encodes CDR1 SGHRS and CDR2 YFSETQ. The CDR3 extends over 16 amino acids. The CDR3 sequence: CASSFGGYVGKNIKYF. The CDR3 nucleotides read TGCGCCAGCAGCTTTGGAGGTTATGTGGGCAAAAACATTAAGTACTTC. The full variable domain, rest sourced from reference TRBV5-1 and TRBJ2-4, is KAGVTQTPRYLIKTRGQQVTLSCSPISGHRSVSWYQQTPGQGLQFLFEYFSETQRNKGNFPGRFSGRQFSNSRSEMNVSTLELGDSALYLCASSFGGYVGKNIKYFGAGTRLSVL.

In this sample, this clonotype turned up many times. This chain connects TRBV4-2 to TRBJ1-5; TRBD1 might be the D (5 bases). The CDR3 covers 16 residues. The germline V and J ends were trimmed by 3 bases and 0 bases, with 12 bases remaining between them. Germline V lookup: CDR1 LGHNA, CDR2 YNFKEQ. The CDR3 DNA is TGTGCCAGCAGCCAGGGGGACCAATATAGCAATCAGCCCCAGCATTTT. Residues: CASSQGDQYSNQPQHF.

This clonotype has a count of ten or more. The chain joins TRBV19 to TRBJ1-1; D call uncertain. Germline CDR1 reads LNHDA; CDR2 reads SQIVND (reference sequence). The CDR3 length is 14 residues. The V gene lost 1 base and the J gene lost 4 bases, with 10 bases spanning the gap. The DNA for the CDR3 is TGTGCCAGTAGTATAGTTGTGGGAGGCACTGAAGCTTTCTTT. It yields the protein CASSIVVGGTEAFF.

This clonotype was seen many times. V is TRBV9 and J is TRBJ2-7; tentatively, D is TRBD1 or TRBD2 (6 bases each). CDR1 and CDR2 (germline): SGDLS, YYNGEE. CDR3 length equals 15 residues. Trimming removed 0 bases at V and 1 base at J, with 11 bases between. The CDR3 nucleotides read TGTGCCAGCAGCGTAGCAGTAGGGGGGTCCTACGAGCAGTACTTC. Translated, it gives CASSVAVGGSYEQYF.

This clonotype was recorded many times. This rearrangement joins TRBV19 to TRBJ1-2, with 8 bases identical to TRBD1. V dropped 7 bases and J dropped 4; count of bases not matched to a gene: 11. The CDR3 runs 15 residues. Germline V lookup: CDR1 LNHDA, CDR2 SQIVND (reference sequence). The CDR3 coding sequence is TGTGCCAGTACCTCTCAGGGGGCCAGAGGCTATGGCTACACCTTC. It is translated as CASTSQGARGYGYTF. The variable domain in full, with the rest retrieved from reference TRBV19 and TRBJ1-2, is DGGITQSPKYLFRKEGQNVTLSCEQNLNHDAMYWYRQDPGQGLRLIYYSQIVNDFQKGDIAEGYSVSREKKESFPLTVTSAQKNPTAFYLCASTSQGARGYGYTFGSGTRLTVV.

This clonotype showed up many times. The rearrangement uses TRBV5-1 and TRBJ2-7; possibly TRBD1 for D (6 bases). Germline V gene sequence: CDR1 SGHRS, CDR2 YFSETQ. Trimming took 3 bases from V and 5 from J, leaving 18 bases between them. The CDR3 sequence is 15 residues long. CDR3 DNA sequence: TGCGCCAGCAGCTCTCATCCGGGACAACAGGACGAGCAGTACTTC. Its protein product is CASSSHPGQQDEQYF. Filled out from reference TRBV5-1 and TRBJ2-7, the complete variable domain reads KAGVTQTPRYLIKTRGQQVTLSCSPISGHRSVSWYQQTPGQGLQFLFEYFSETQRNKGNFPGRFSGRQFSNSRSEMNVSTLELGDSALYLCASSSHPGQQDEQYFGPGTRLTVT.

This clonotype appeared a single time. This chain joins TRBV19 and TRBJ1-1; 7 bases are a match to TRBD1. The germline gives CDR1 LNHDA, CDR2 SQIVND (reference sequence). V lost 9 bases, J lost 11 bases, and 9 bases stayed unmatched. There are 11 residues in the CDR3. This chain's CDR3 is CASKEGARAFF. The CDR3 DNA is TGTGCCAGCAAGGAGGGGGCACGTGCTTTCTTT.

This clonotype was seen many times. This rearrangement joins TRBV7-2 to TRBJ1-1, with D perhaps TRBD1 (5 bases). V was pared by 7 bases and J by 3 bases, with 9 bases between. CDR1 and CDR2 (germline): SGHTA, FQGNSA. This CDR3 spans 12 amino acids. The CDR3 DNA is TGTGCCAGCACCGGGGACTACACTGAAGCTTTCTTT. Protein sequence: CASTGDYTEAFF.

This clonotype was seen more than once but under ten times. The rearrangement links TRBV12-3 or TRBV12-4 to TRBJ2-3; tentatively, D is TRBD1 or TRBD2 (6 bases each). V was clipped by 5 bases and J by 0 bases, with 15 bases between them. This CDR3 has 16 residues. The CDR3 spells CASSPSGATSTDTQYF. DNA of the CDR3: TGTGCCAGCAGTCCGTCGGGGGCCACTAGCACAGATACGCAGTATTTT.